There are a few counts of the clone carrying this T cell receptor beta chain. What it binds is unknown. The V gene's germline CDR1 is MNHEY and CDR2 SVGAGI. CDR3 size: 14 residues. V lost 5 bases, J lost 5 bases, and 16 bases lay in between. Combining a sample-barcoded 5' primer with a J-beta primer mix, a second PCR ran for about 6 to 11 cycles. One entry per CDR3 protein, called by TCRdb with MiXCR from the 5' RACE reads. The data show about 640,000 distinct CDR3 sequences, under 70% seen once. These data are taken from a study of blood T cells in healthy people across ages. Healthy individuals of Caucasian origin from Russia, aged roughly 6 to 100, served as donors. Total RNA was extracted at no less than 6 micrograms per sample. Notes on the study in general: Older age went with lower TCR beta diversity per million T cells, in a roughly linear way. Compared with aged donors, long-lived donors showed fewer expanded clones, suggesting selection.

This sequence was found in a man aged 55-75 years in good health. The J gene is TRBJ2-7, the V gene TRBV6-5, with a possible D match to TRBD1 (6 bases). The sample comprised blood. CDR3 sequence (DNA): TGTGCCAGCAGTGGCAGGGGTGTATCCGACGAGCAGTACTTC. Translated: CASSGRGVSDEQYF.